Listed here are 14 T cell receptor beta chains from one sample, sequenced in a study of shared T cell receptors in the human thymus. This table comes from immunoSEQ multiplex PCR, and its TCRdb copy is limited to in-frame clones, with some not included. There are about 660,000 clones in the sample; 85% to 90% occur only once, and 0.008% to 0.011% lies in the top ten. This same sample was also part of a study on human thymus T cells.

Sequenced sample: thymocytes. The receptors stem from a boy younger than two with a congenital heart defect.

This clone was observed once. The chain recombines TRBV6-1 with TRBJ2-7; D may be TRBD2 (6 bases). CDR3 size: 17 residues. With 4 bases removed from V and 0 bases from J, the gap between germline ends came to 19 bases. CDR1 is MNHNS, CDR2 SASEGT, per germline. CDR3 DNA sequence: TGTGCCAGCAGTGGAATGGGTCCGGCGGGGAACTCCTACGAGCAGTACTTC. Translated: CASSGMGPAGNSYEQYF.

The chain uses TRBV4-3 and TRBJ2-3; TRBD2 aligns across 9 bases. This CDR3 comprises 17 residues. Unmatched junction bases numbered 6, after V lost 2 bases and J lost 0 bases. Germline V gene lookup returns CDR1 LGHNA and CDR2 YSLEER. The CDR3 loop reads CASSQSRLADSTDTQYF. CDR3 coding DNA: TGCGCCAGCAGCCAATCGCGACTAGCGGATAGCACAGATACGCAGTATTTT.

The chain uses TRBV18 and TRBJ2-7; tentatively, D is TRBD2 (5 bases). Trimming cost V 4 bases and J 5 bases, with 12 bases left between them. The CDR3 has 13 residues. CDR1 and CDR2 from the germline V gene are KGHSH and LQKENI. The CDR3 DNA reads TGTGCCAGCTCACACATCACTAGGGACGAGCAGTACTTC. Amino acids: CASSHITRDEQYF.

CDR3 sequence (DNA): TGTGCCAGCAGCTTAGGGGTTAGCGGGGCCGAGAGGACCCAGTACTTC. It codes for CASSLGVSGAERTQYF. J is TRBJ2-5 and V is TRBV7-9, with TRBD2 matching 8 bases. This CDR3 comprises 16 residues. Trimming cost V 1 base and J 7 bases; bases outside gene matches: 11. Germline CDR1 is SEHNR and CDR2 is FQNEAQ (reference sequence).

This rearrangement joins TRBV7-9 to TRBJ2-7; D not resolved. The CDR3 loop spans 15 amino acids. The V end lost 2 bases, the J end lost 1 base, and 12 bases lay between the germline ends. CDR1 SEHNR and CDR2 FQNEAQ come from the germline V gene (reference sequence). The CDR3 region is CASSLNGRRSYEQYF. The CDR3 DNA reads TGTGCCAGCAGCTTAAACGGCCGGAGATCCTACGAGCAGTACTTC.

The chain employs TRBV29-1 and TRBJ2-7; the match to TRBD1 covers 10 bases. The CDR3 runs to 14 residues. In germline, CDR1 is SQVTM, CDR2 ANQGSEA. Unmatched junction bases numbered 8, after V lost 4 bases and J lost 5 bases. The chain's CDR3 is CSVASGQGRNEQYF. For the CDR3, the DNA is TGCAGCGTTGCCTCGGGACAGGGGCGGAACGAGCAGTACTTC.

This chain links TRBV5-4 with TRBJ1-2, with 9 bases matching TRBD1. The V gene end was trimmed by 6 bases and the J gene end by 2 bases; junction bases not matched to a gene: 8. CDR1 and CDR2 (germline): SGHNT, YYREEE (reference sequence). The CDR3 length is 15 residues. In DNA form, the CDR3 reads TGTGCCAGCAACATGAGGGACAGGGTGAACTATGGCTACACCTTC. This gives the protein CASNMRDRVNYGYTF.

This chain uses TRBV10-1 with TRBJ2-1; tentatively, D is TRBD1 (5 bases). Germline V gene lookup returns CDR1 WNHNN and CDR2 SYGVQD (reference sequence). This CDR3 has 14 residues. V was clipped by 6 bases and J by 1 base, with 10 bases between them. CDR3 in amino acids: CASRGAGSYNEQFF. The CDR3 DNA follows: TGCGCCAGCAGAGGGGCAGGGTCCTACAATGAGCAGTTCTTC.

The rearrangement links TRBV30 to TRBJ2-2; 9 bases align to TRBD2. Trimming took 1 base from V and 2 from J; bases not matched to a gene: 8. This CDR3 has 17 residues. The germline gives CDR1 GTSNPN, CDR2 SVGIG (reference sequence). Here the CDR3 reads CAWSENPGLANTGELFF. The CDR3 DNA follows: TGTGCCTGGAGTGAGAACCCGGGACTAGCTAACACCGGGGAGCTGTTTTTT.

The CDR3: CASSYRSGASYNEQFF. The CDR3 DNA reads as TGTGCCAGCAGTTATCGGAGCGGGGCCTCCTACAATGAGCAGTTCTTC. The V call is TRBV6-5, the J call TRBJ2-1; 7 bases line up with TRBD2. Germline loops: CDR1 MNHEY, CDR2 SVGAGI. There are 16 residues in the CDR3. V shed 3 bases and J 0 bases; nucleotides not matched to a gene: 5.

The chain's CDR3 is CASSFYWGGYNEQFF. CDR3 coding DNA: TGTGCCAGCAGTTTCTACTGGGGGGGGTACAATGAGCAGTTCTTC. The V and J genes are TRBV6-5 and TRBJ2-1, with 7 bases matching TRBD2. The ends lost 4 bases at V and 4 bases at J; junction bases unmatched: 7. The CDR3 is made up of 15 amino acids. Per the germline V gene, CDR1 is MNHEY and CDR2 is SVGAGI.

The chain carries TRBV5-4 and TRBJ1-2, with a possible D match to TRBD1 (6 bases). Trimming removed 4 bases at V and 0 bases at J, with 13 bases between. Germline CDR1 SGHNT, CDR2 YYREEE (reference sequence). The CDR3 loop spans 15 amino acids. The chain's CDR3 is CASSTGRQANYGYTF. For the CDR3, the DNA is TGTGCCAGCAGCACGGGCCGACAGGCTAACTATGGCTACACCTTC.

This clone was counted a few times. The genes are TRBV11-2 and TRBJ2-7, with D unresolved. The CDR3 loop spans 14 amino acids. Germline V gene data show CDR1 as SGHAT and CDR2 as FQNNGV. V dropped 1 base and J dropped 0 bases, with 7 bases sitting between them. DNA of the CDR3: TGTGCCAGCAGCTTAGGAGGCATCTCCTACGAGCAGTACTTC. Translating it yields CASSLGGISYEQYF.

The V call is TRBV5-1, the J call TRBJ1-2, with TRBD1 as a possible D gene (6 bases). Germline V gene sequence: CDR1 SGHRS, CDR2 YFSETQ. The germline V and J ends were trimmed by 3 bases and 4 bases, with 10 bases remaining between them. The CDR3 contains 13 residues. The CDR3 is CASSWGRRYGYTF. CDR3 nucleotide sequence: TGCGCCAGCAGCTGGGGGCGCCGCTATGGCTACACCTTC.